This is a list of T cell receptor beta chains from one sample in a study of blood T cell repertoires in COVID-19. Clones were read by immunoSEQ multiplex PCR, and TCRdb kept only the in-frame ones, dropping some. The data show hundreds of thousands of clones, with roughly 91% seen just once and roughly 1.9% held by the top ten. Sequencing input: peripheral blood. These receptors were collected from a woman in her 30s with COVID-19, enrolled during active disease. The CDR3 runs from the conserved cysteine through the conserved F or W. D genes are given only for firm matches. Clone size is stated in some rows and not others, as once, few, many or a class when expanded.

D gene	V gene	J gene	clone size	CDR3 DNA	CDR3 protein
-	TRBV29-1	TRBJ1-2	-	TGCAGCGTTGAAGTCGCTACAGTTCCTGGCTACACCTTC	CSVEVATVPGYTF
TRBD1	TRBV2	TRBJ2-2	-	TGTGCCAGCAGTGGACAGGGGGTCGGGGAGCTGTTTTTT	CASSGQGVGELFF
TRBD2	TRBV4-1	TRBJ2-1	-	TGCGCCAGCAGCCGGCTAGCGGAATACAATGAGCAGTTCTTC	CASSRLAEYNEQFF
-	TRBV7-3	TRBJ2-1	-	TGTGCCAGCAGCCCAGGGGCGGTTGGTGAGCAGTTCTTC	CASSPGAVGEQFF
TRBD2	TRBV2	TRBJ2-7	-	TGTGCCAGCAGTGAAGAGCGGGATTACGAGCAGTACTTC	CASSEERDYEQYF
-	TRBV11-2	TRBJ2-2	-	TGTGCCAGCAGCTTATCCCCGGGGGTGGATGAGGCCCTGTTTTTT	CASSLSPGVDEALFF
-	TRBV13	TRBJ1-4	few	TGTGCCAGCAGCTTAGGCCGCACACCGGCAGGTGAAAAACTGTTTTTT	CASSLGRTPAGEKLFF
-	TRBV5-1	TRBJ2-3	-	TGCGCCAGCAGCTTGGTTGTTCGGTACACAGATACGCAGTATTTT	CASSLVVRYTDTQYF
TRBD1	TRBV19	TRBJ1-2	once	TGTGCCAGTACAACTTCCGGGACAGGGGTTGGTGGCTACACCTTC	CASTTSGTGVGGYTF
-	TRBV29-1	TRBJ1-4	-	TGCAGCGTCGCGGGGGCTAATGAAAAACTGTTTTTT	CSVAGANEKLFF
-	TRBV18	TRBJ2-5	once	TGTGCCAGCTCACCACCACAAGCGCTTATCGAGACCCAGTACTTC	CASSPPQALIETQYF
TRBD1	TRBV7-2	TRBJ1-2	-	TGTGCCAGCAGCTTATATACAGGGGGCCGGGGCTACACCTTC	CASSLYTGGRGYTF
TRBD2	TRBV4-1	TRBJ2-2	-	TGCGCCAGCAGCCAATTTTTTAGCGGGGGGGCGAACACCGGGGAGCTGTTTTTT	CASSQFFSGGANTGELFF
TRBD1	TRBV4-1	TRBJ1-6	-	TGCGCCAGCAGCCAAACAGGGGGAGGTTACTCACCCCTCCACTTT	CASSQTGGGYSPLHF